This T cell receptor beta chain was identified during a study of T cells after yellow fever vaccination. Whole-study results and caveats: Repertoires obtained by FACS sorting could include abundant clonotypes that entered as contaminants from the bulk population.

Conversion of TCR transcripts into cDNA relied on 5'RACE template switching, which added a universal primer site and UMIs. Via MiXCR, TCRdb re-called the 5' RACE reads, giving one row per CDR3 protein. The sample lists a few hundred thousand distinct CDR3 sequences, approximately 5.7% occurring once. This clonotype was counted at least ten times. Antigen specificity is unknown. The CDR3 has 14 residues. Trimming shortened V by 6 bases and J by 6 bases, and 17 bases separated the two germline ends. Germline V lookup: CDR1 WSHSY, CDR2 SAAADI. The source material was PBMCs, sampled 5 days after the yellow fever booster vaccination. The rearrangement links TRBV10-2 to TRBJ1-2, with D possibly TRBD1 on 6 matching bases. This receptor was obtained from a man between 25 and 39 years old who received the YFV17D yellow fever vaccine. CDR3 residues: CASRLTGTQHGYTF. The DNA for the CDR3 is TGCGCCAGCAGACTCACCGGGACACAACATGGCTACACCTTC.